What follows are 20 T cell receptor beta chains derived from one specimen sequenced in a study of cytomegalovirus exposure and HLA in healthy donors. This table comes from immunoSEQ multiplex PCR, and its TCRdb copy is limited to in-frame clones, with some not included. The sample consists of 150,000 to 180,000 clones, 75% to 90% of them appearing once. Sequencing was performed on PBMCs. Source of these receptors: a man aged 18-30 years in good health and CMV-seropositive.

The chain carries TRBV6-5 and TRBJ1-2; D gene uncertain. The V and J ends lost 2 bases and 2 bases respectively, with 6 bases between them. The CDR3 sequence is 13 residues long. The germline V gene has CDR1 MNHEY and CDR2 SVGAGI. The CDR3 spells CASSYARNYGYTF. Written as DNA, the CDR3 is TGTGCCAGCAGTTACGCCAGAAACTATGGCTACACCTTC.

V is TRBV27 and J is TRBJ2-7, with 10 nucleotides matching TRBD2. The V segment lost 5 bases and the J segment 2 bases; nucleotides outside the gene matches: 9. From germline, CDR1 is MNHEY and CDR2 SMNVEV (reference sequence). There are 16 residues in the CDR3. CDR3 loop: CASSPRRTSGTYEQYF. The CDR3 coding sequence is TGTGCCAGCAGTCCACGCCGGACTAGCGGAACCTACGAGCAGTACTTC.

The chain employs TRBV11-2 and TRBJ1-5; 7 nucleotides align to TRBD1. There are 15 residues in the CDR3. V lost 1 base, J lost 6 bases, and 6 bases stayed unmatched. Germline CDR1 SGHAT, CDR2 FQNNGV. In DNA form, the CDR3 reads TGTGCCAGCAGCTTAGGGACAGGTGGGGTTCAGCCCCAGCATTTT. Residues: CASSLGTGGVQPQHF. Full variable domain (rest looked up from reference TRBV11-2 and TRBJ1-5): EAGVAQSPRYKIIEKRQSVAFWCNPISGHATLYWYQQILGQGPKLLIQFQNNGVVDDSQLPKDRFSAERLKGVDSTLKIQPAKLEDSAVYLCASSLGTGGVQPQHFGDGTRLSIL.

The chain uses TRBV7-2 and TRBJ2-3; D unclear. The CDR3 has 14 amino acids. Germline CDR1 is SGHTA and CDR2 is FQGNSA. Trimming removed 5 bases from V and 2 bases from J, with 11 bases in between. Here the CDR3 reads CASSRRLLTDTQYF. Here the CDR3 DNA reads TGTGCCAGCAGCCGCAGGCTACTCACAGATACGCAGTATTTT. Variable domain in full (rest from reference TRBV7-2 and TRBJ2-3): GAGVSQSPSNKVTEKGKDVELRCDPISGHTALYWYRQSLGQGLEFLIYFQGNSAPDKSGLPSDRFSAERTGGSVSTLTIQRTQQEDSAVYLCASSRRLLTDTQYFGPGTRLTVL.

The CDR3 spells CASSYSDTSPLHF. CDR3 in DNA: TGTGCCAGCAGTTACTCGGACACCTCACCCCTCCACTTT. This chain links TRBV6-5 with TRBJ1-6; tentatively, D is TRBD1 (5 bases). The CDR3 totals 13 residues. Trimming took off 0 bases at V and 10 bases at J, with 7 bases between the two ends. Per the germline V gene, CDR1 is MNHEY and CDR2 is SVGAGI.

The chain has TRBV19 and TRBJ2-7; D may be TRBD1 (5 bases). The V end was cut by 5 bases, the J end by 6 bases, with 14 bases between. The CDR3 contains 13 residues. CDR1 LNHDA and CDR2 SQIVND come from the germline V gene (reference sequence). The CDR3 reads CASSSLQAREQYF. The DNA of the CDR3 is TGTGCCAGTAGTTCGTTACAGGCACGCGAGCAGTACTTC.

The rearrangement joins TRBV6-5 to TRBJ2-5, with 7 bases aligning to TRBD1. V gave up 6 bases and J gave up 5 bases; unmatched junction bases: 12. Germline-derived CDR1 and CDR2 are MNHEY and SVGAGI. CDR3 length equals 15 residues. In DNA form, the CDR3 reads TGTGCCAGCAGGTCAGAACAGGGGCCCTGGGAGACCCAGTACTTC. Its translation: CASRSEQGPWETQYF.

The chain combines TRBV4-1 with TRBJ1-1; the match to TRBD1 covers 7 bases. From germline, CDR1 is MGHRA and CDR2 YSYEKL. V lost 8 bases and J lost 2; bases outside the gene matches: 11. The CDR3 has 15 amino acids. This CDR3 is CASRRGPTLNTEAFF. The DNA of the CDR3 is TGCGCCAGCCGGAGGGGGCCGACCCTAAACACTGAAGCTTTCTTT.

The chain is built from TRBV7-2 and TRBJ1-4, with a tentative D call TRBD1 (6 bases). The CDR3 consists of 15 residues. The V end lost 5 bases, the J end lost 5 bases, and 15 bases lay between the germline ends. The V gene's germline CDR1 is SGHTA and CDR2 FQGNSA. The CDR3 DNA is TGTGCCAGCAGCCCCCGCGGACAGTTGAATGAAAAACTGTTTTTT. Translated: CASSPRGQLNEKLFF.

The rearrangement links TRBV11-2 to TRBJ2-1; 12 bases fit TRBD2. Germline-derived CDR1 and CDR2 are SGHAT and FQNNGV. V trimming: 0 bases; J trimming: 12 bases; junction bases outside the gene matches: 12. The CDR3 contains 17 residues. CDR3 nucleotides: TGTGCCAGCAGCTTAGAGGTTAGGCTAGCGGGAGGGACCGGGCAGTTCTTC. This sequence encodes CASSLEVRLAGGTGQFF.

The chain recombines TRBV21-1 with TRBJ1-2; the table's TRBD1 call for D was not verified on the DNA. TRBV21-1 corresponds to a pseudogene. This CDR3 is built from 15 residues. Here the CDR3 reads CASSSQGAPLYGYTF. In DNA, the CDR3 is TGTGCCAGCAGCTCCCAAGGGGCACCCCTCTATGGCTACACCTTC.

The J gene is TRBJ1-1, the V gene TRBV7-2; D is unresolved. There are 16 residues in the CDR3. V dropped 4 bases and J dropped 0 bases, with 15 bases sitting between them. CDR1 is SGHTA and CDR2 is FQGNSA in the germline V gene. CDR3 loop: CASSSPRGEMNTEAFF. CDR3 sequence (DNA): TGTGCCAGCAGCTCGCCGCGTGGGGAGATGAACACTGAAGCTTTCTTT.

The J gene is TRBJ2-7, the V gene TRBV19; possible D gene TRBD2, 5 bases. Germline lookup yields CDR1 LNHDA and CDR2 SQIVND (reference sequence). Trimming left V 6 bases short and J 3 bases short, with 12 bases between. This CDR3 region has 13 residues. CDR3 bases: TGTGCCAGTAGCTCCCCGGCGGGCTACGAGCAGTACTTC. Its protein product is CASSSPAGYEQYF.

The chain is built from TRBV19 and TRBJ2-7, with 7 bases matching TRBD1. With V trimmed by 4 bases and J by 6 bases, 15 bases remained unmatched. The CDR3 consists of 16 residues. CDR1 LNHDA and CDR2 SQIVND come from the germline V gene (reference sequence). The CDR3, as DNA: TGTGCCAGTAGTACAAGACAGGGTACGAGGATAGGCGAGCAGTACTTC. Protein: CASSTRQGTRIGEQYF.

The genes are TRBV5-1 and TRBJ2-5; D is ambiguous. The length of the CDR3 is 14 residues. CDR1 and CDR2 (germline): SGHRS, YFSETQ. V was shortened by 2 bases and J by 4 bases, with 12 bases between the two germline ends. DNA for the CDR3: TGCGCCAGCAGCTTCCAGACTCCCAGAGAGACCCAGTACTTC. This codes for CASSFQTPRETQYF. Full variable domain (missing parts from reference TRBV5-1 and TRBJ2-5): KAGVTQTPRYLIKTRGQQVTLSCSPISGHRSVSWYQQTPGQGLQFLFEYFSETQRNKGNFPGRFSGRQFSNSRSEMNVSTLELGDSALYLCASSFQTPRETQYFGPGTRLLVL.

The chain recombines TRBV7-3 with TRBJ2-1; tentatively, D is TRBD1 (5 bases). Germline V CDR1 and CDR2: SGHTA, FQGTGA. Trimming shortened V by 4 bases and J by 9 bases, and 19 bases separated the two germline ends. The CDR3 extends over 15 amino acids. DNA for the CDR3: TGTGCCAGCAGCTCGCAGGGAATAGAGATGGGTGAGCAGTTCTTC. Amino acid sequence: CASSSQGIEMGEQFF.

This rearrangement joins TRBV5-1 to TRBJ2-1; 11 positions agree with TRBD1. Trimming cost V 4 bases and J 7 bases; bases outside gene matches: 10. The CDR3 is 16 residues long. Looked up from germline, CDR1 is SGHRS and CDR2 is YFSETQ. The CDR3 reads CASSRTGTGGSNEQFF. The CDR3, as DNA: TGCGCCAGCAGCCGGACCGGGACAGGGGGGTCTAATGAGCAGTTCTTC. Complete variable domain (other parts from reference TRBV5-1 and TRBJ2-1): KAGVTQTPRYLIKTRGQQVTLSCSPISGHRSVSWYQQTPGQGLQFLFEYFSETQRNKGNFPGRFSGRQFSNSRSEMNVSTLELGDSALYLCASSRTGTGGSNEQFFGPGTRLTVL.

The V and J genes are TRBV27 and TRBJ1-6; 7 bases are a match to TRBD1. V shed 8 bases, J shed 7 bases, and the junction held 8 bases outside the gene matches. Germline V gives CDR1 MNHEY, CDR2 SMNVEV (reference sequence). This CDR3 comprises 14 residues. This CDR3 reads CASWLGQFNSPLHF. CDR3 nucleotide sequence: TGTGCCAGCTGGTTGGGACAGTTCAATTCACCCCTCCACTTT.

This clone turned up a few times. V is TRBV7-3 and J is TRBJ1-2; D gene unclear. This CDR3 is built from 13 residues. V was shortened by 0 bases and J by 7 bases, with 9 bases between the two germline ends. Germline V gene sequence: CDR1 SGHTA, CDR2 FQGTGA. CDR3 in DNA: TGTGCCAGCAGCTTAACGTCCGGAGTTGGCTACACCTTC. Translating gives CASSLTSGVGYTF.

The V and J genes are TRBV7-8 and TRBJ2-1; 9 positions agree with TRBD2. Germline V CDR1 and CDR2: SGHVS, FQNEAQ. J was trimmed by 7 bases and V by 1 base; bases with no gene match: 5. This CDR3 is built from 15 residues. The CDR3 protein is CASSLEGLAINEQFF. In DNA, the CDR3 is TGTGCCAGCAGCTTAGAGGGACTAGCTATAAATGAGCAGTTCTTC.